This T cell receptor (beta chain) derives from a study of TIL therapy for anti-PD-1-resistant metastatic lung cancer. Study summary: A few tumors were EGFR-mutant and two were ALK-rearranged. Median tumor mutation burden was about 1.5 mutations per megabase. Study-wide points: TIL clonotype persistence in blood showed no apparent association with response.

With respect to this clone: Its antigen remains unidentified.

The immunoSEQ assay was v3. Each library reached 2.1 million or so read pairs, or 5-6 million at deep level. TCRdb's table, derived via immunoSEQ multiplex PCR, lists solely in-frame clones and lacks some. The sample holds about 59,000 clones, more than 60% seen once. Stated time point: pre-treatment sample, taken before nivolumab and TIL therapy. This receptor was identified in a person between 25 and 80 years old with non-small cell lung cancer. The input for sequencing was blood, taken at baseline.

As DNA, the CDR3 is TGTGCCAGCAGTGAAGCAGGGCTCCAAGAGACCCAGTACTTC. Amino acid sequence: CASSEAGLQETQYF. This chain joins TRBV2 and TRBJ2-5; D ambiguous. Germline CDR1 and CDR2: SNHLY and FYNNEI. V dropped 0 bases and J dropped 1 base, with 6 bases sitting between them. The CDR3 loop spans 14 amino acids.